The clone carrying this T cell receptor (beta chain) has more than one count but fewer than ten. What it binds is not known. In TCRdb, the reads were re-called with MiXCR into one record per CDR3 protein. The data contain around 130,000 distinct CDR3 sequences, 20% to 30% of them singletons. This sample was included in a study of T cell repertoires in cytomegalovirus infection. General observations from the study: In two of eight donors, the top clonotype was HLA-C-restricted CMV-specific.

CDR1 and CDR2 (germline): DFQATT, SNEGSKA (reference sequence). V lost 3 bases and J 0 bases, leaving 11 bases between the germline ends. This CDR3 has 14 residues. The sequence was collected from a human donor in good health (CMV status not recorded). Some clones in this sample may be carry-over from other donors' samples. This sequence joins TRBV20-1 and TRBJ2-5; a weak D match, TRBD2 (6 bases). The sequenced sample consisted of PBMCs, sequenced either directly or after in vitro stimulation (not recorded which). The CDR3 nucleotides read TGCAGTGCTAGCCCGGGACTCAACCAAGAGACCCAGTACTTC. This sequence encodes CSASPGLNQETQYF.